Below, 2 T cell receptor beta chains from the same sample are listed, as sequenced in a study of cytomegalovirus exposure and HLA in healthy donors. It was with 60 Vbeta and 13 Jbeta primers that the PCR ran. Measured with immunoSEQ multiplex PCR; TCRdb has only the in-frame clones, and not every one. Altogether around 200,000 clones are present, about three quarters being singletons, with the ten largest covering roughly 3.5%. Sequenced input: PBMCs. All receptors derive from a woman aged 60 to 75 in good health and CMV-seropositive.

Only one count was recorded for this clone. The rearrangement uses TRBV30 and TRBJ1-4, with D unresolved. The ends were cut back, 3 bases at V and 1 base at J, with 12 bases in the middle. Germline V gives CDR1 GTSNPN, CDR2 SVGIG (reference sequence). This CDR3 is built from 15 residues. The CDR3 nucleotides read TGTGCCTGGAGCTTAAAAGGGAGAACTAATGAAAAACTGTTTTTT. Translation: CAWSLKGRTNEKLFF.

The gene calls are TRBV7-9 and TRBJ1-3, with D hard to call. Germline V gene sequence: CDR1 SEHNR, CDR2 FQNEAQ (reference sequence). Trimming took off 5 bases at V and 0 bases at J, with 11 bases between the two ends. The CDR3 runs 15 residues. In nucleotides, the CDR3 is TGTGCCAGCAGCGAACGACGGGACTCTGGAAACACCATATATTTT. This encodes CASSERRDSGNTIYF.